These 16 T cell receptor beta chains came from one sample sequenced in a study of TET2 disruption in CD19-targeted CAR T cells. TCRdb's copy holds only in-frame clones and misses some; the assay was immunoSEQ multiplex PCR. This repertoire comprises more than 25,000 clones; its ten largest clones make up roughly 1.9%. Antigens of these TCRs are unknown. The treatment denotes: autologous CTL019 cells: CD19 CAR with 4-1BB and CD3 zeta domains. The sample was CD8- CAR+ T cells sorted from cultured blood T cells, taken for CD19 CAR T cell therapy. Subset indicated: CD8-negative CAR-positive T cells from the infusion product. The receptors were gathered from a man aged 70 or older with chronic lymphocytic leukemia.

This clone is classed as medium-sized by frequency. Read sequence stops 3 residues before the CDR3 end, and the germline J gene provides the missing end. This chain links TRBV10-1 with TRBJ1-5; D may be TRBD1 (6 bases). The V gene lost 2 bases and the J gene lost 6 bases, with 8 bases spanning the gap. Germline V gene data show CDR1 as WNHNN and CDR2 as SYGVQD (reference sequence). This CDR3 has 13 residues. The CDR3 loop reads CASSETGTQPQHF. Incomplete CDR3 DNA: TGCGCCAGCAGTGAGACAGGGACTCAGCCC.

On this clone: The CDR3 end falls 3 residues outside the read, so it is completed with the germline J gene. The chain combines TRBV19 with TRBJ2-4; 11 bases map to TRBD1. Looked up from germline, CDR1 is LNHDA and CDR2 is SQIVND (reference sequence). The CDR3 is made up of 15 amino acids. The CDR3 protein is CASVGQGAEDYGQYF. CDR3 bases read: TGTGCCAGCGTTGGACAGGGGGCAGAAGACTATGGT.

Details on this clone: From the germline J gene comes the end of the CDR3, since the read stops 3 residues before it. This chain links TRBV4-1 with TRBJ2-2, with D maybe TRBD1 (6 bases). The CDR3 is made up of 14 amino acids. The V end was cut by 1 base, the J end by 7 bases, with 10 bases between. Germline CDR1 and CDR2: MGHRA and YSYEKL. CDR3 sequence reads: CASSQGQVVGELFF. Partial CDR3 DNA: TGCGCCAGCAGCCAAGGACAGGTAGTCGGGGAG.

Comments on this clone: The sequence runs out 3 residues before the end of the CDR3; the remainder is reconstructed from the germline J gene. The chain couples TRBV5-4 to TRBJ2-5; 7 positions agree with TRBD1. Germline-derived CDR1 and CDR2 are SGHNT and YYREEE (reference sequence). There are 15 residues in the CDR3. V lost 1 base and J lost 0; bases outside the gene matches: 3. The DNA read from the CDR3 is TGTGCCAGCAGCTTGTCGGGACAGAACCAAGAGACC. It translates to CASSLSGQNQET. The CDR3 in full is CASSLSGQNQETQYF.

Of note for this clone: The read ends 3 residues shy of where the CDR3 ends; the end is completed using the germline J gene. This chain links TRBV20-1 with TRBJ2-4; possible D gene TRBD2, 7 bases. This CDR3 contains 18 residues. The germline gives CDR1 DFQATT, CDR2 SNEGSKA (reference sequence). The CDR3 spells CSARDPTPGGRTFYGQYF. CDR3 bases read: TGCAGTGCTAGAGATCCTACCCCGGGGGGCCGGACCTTCTATGGT.

Comment on this clone: The read gets to within 3 residues of the CDR3 end, and the germline J gene fills in the rest. The V call is TRBV7-8, the J call TRBJ1-6, with 7 bases that match TRBD1. This CDR3 is built from 14 residues. The V gene's germline CDR1 is SGHVS and CDR2 FQNEAQ. With 5 bases clipped from V and 7 bases from J, the junction kept 5 bases outside the gene matches. The CDR3 sequence is CASSHDRANSPLHF. The CDR3 bases that were read are TGTGCCAGCAGCCACGACAGGGCAAATTCACCC.

About this clone: The read is 3 residues too short to cover the CDR3 end, so that end is filled in from the germline J gene. The chain combines TRBV7-8 with TRBJ2-1, with 10 bases matching TRBD2. V dropped 0 bases and J dropped 4; count of bases not matched to a gene: 3. The CDR3 totals 16 residues. Germline V gene lookup returns CDR1 SGHVS and CDR2 FQNEAQ. The CDR3 spells CASSLALAGRYNEQFF. The part of the CDR3 DNA that was read is TGTGCCAGCAGCTTAGCACTAGCGGGGCGGTACAATGAG.

Remarks on this clone: The missing CDR3 end, 3 residues past where the read stops, is filled in from the germline J gene. The chain links TRBV7-2 to TRBJ2-3, with 7 bases fitting TRBD2. V shed 6 bases, J shed 6 bases, and the junction held 0 bases outside the gene matches. Germline assignment: CDR1 SGHTA and CDR2 FQGNSA. The CDR3 is made up of 11 amino acids. CDR3 residues: CASRGGDTQYF. The part of the CDR3 DNA that was read is TGTGCCAGCAGGGGGGGGGATACG. The full variable domain, rest sourced from reference TRBV7-2 and TRBJ2-3, is GAGVSQSPSNKVTEKGKDVELRCDPISGHTALYWYRQSLGQGLEFLIYFQGNSAPDKSGLPSDRFSAERTGGSVSTLTIQRTQQEDSAVYLCASRGGDTQYFGPGTRLTVL.

As concerns this clone: The DNA ends 3 residues before the CDR3 does, and the rest of the CDR3 is filled in from the germline J gene. The rearrangement links TRBV29-1 to TRBJ1-2; D gene ambiguous. The CDR3 length is 11 residues. Germline-derived CDR1 and CDR2 are SQVTM and ANQGSEA. The V and J ends lost 2 bases and 7 bases respectively, with 8 bases between them. CDR3: CSVEQGSGYTF. The covered CDR3 bases are TGCAGCGTTGAACAAGGGTCTGGC.

The CDR3 protein is CASSDRVEKLFF. Partial CDR3 DNA: TGTGCCAGCAGTGACAGGGTTGAAAAA. The rearrangement links TRBV2 to TRBJ1-4, with a tentative D call TRBD1 (5 bases). The read is 3 residues too short to cover the CDR3 end, so that end is filled in from the germline J gene. CDR1 and CDR2 from the germline V gene are SNHLY and FYNNEI. The V and J ends lost 3 bases and 7 bases respectively, with 6 bases between them. CDR3 length: 12 amino acids.

Note on this clone: The CDR3 goes on 3 residues after the read ends, and that part is filled in from the germline J gene. This chain links TRBV2 with TRBJ1-1; the D gene is possibly TRBD1 (5 bases). V lost 5 bases and J 3 bases, leaving 10 bases between the germline ends. The CDR3 has 13 residues. Germline V gene lookup returns CDR1 SNHLY and CDR2 FYNNEI. CDR3 bases read: TGTGCCAGCAGTTTATTAGGGGACACTGAA. Its translation is CASSLLGDTE. The full CDR3 reads CASSLLGDTEAFF.

Concerning this clone: The read halts 3 residues ahead of the CDR3 end, with the missing end drawn from the germline J gene. V is TRBV7-6 and J is TRBJ1-4; no clear D gene. The V end was cut by 5 bases, the J end by 8 bases, with 24 bases between. The CDR3 totals 17 residues. Germline lookup yields CDR1 SGHVS and CDR2 FNYEAQ. The covered CDR3 bases are TGTGCCAGCAGCCCCTCCAATGACTACGGGGTTGGAGAAAAA. The encoded protein is CASSPSNDYGVGEK. The whole CDR3 is CASSPSNDYGVGEKLFF.

Remarks on this clone: The read finishes 3 residues shy of the CDR3 end, and the germline J gene is used to complete it. The chain is built from TRBV5-1 and TRBJ2-4; the match to TRBD1 covers 8 bases. Germline V gives CDR1 SGHRS, CDR2 YFSETQ. This CDR3 contains 15 residues. This CDR3 is CASSLTQGAGETQYF. The DNA read from the CDR3 is TGCGCCAGCAGCTTAACGCAGGGGGCCGGAGAGACT.

With regard to this clone: At one end the junction does not follow the germline gene, possibly because of a read error. The read terminates 3 residues ahead of where the CDR3 ends, so the germline J gene completes it. This CDR3 is also generated by other DNA sequences in the sample. The rearrangement uses TRBV19 and TRBJ1-3; tentatively, D is TRBD1 (6 bases). In germline, CDR1 is LNHDA, CDR2 SQIVND (reference sequence). This CDR3 spans 14 amino acids. Partial CDR3 DNA: TGTGCCAGTAGACCTCCGACAGGCCAAAACACT. Its protein is CASRPPTGQNT. The whole CDR3 protein is CASRPPTGQNTIYF.

Remarks on this clone: From the germline J gene comes the end of the CDR3, since the read stops 3 residues before it. This chain uses TRBV7-3 with TRBJ2-1, with TRBD2 as a possible D gene (5 bases). The germline V and J ends were trimmed by 5 bases and 5 bases, with 16 bases remaining between them. The CDR3 loop spans 15 amino acids. Germline V gene data show CDR1 as SGHTA and CDR2 as FQGTGA. The DNA read from the CDR3 is TGTGCCAGCAGCCCACAGAGAGGGCTAAACAATGAG. Its translation: CASSPQRGLNNE. The whole CDR3 is CASSPQRGLNNEQFF.

As regards this clone: The CDR3 extends 3 residues past the end of the read, so its final part is completed from the germline J gene. Other nucleotide sequences in the sample specify the same CDR3. The chain employs TRBV10-1 and TRBJ1-3, with D possibly matching TRBD1 (6 bases). This CDR3 comprises 15 residues. In germline, CDR1 is WNHNN, CDR2 SYGVQD (reference sequence). CDR3 residues: CASSENNLGQTVIYF. Partial CDR3 DNA: TGCGCCAGCAGTGAGAATAACTTAGGACAGACCGTG.